This T cell receptor beta chain is drawn from a study of T-cell memory formation after mild COVID-19. Study as a whole: Largely, the TCR clusters proved donor specific.

Each CDR3 protein is one row after TCRdb ran MiXCR on the 5' RACE reads. Seen here are 540,000 or so distinct CDR3 sequences, over 20% observed once, and the top ten hold around 13%. Looked up from germline, CDR1 is SGDLS and CDR2 is YYNGEE. There are 17 residues in the CDR3. Trimming took off 3 bases at V and 1 base at J, with 16 bases between the two ends. Findings and caveats of the study: Some clones that responded were present in memory (sampled pre-infection), which suggests cross-reactive memory joined. Clones that shrank (day 15 to 85) were balanced CD4/CD8, whereas later expanders leaned CD4+. CD4+ contracting clones were found mainly in CM and EM, and CD8+ ones in EMRA.

A remark on this clonotype: Its antigen is not identified.

Sequencing was performed on PBMCs or a T cell subset sorted from them (not recorded which). The source of this sequence is an adult woman who had mild COVID-19 (a few samples of this study predate the infection). Cell type and time point are not known. The chain combines TRBV9 with TRBJ2-2, with no clear D. CDR3 nucleotides: TGTGCCAGCAGCGGCCGTTTAGCAGACATGAACACCGGGGAGCTGTTTTTT. This codes for CASSGRLADMNTGELFF.